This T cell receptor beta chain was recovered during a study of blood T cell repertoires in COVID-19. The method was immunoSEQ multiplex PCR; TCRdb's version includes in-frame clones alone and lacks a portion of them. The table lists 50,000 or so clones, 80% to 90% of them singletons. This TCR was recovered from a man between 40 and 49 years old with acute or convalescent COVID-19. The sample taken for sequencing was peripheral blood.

CDR3 coding DNA: TGTGCTAGTGTCATGTACGACCGACAGGGGCAGCAAGAGACCCAGTACTTC. Protein sequence: CASVMYDRQGQQETQYF. The chain joins TRBV12-5 to TRBJ2-5, with 8 bases matching TRBD1. The V gene end was trimmed by 7 bases and the J gene end by 2 bases; junction bases not matched to a gene: 15. The CDR3 consists of 17 residues. CDR1 LGHNT and CDR2 FRNRAP come from the germline V gene.